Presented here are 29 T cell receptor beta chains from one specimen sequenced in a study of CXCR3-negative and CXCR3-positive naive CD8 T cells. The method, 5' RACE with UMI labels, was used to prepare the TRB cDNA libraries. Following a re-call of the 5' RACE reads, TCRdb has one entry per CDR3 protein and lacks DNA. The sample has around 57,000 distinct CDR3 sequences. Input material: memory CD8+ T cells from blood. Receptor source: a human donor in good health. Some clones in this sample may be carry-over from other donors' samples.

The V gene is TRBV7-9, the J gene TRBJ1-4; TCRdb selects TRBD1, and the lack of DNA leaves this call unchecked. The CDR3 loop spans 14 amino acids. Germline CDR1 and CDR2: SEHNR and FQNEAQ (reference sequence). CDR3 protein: CASSLGQARGKLFF.

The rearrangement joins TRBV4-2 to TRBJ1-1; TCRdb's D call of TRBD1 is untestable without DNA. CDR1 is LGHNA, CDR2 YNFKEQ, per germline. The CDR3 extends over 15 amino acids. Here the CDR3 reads CASSHLQGSNTEAFF.

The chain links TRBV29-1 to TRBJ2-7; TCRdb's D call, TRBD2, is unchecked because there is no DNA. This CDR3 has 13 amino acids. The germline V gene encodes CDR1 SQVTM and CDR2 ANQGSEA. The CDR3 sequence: CSTSGIEPYEQYF.

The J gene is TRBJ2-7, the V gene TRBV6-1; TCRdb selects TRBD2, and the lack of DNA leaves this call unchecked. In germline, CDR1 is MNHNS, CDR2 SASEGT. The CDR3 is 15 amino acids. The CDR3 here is CASSEGTSGSYEQYF.

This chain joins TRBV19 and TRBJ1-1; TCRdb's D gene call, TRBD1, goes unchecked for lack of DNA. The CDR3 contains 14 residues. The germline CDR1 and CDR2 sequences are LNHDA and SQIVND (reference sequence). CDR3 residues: CASSMGQETSEAFF. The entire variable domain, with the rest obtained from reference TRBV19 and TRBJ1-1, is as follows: DGGITQSPKYLFRKEGQNVTLSCEQNLNHDAMYWYRQDPGQGLRLIYYSQIVNDFQKGDIAEGYSVSREKKESFPLTVTSAQKNPTAFYLCASSMGQETSEAFFGQGTRLTVV.

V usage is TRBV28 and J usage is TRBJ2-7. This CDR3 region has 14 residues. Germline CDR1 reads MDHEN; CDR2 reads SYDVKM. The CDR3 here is CASSLTVAPLEQYF. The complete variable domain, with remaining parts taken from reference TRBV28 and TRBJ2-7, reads DVKVTQSSRYLVKRTGEKVFLECVQDMDHENMFWYRQDPGLGLRLIYFSYDVKMKEKGDIPEGYSVSREKKERFSLILESASTNQTSMYLCASSLTVAPLEQYFGPGTRLTVT.

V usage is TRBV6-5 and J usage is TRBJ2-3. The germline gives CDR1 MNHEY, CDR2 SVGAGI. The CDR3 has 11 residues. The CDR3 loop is CASSYSDTQYF.

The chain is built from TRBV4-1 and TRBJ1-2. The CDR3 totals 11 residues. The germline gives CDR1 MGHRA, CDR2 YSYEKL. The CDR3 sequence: CASSQGAGYTF.

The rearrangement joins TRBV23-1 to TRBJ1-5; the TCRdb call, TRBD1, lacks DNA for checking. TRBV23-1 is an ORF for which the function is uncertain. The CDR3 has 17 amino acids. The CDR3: CASSQFVGGHLNQPQHF.

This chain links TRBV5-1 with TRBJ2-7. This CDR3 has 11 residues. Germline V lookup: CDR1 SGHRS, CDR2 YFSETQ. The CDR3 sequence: CASSQDYEQYF.

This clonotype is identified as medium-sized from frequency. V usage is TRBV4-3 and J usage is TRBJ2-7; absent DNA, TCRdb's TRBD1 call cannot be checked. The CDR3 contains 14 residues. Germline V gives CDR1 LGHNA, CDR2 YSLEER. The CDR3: CASSQERGGYEQYF.

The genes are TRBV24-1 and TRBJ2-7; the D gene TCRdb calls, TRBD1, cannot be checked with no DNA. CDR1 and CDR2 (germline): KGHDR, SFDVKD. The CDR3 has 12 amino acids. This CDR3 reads CATSDDSYEQYF.

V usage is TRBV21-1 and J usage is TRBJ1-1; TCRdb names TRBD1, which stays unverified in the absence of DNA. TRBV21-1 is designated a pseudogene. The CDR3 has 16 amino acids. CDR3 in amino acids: CASRRRWGSLNIEAFF.

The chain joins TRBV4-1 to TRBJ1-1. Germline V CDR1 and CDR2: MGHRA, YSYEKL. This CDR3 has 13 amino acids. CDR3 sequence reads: CASSQAPRTEAFF.

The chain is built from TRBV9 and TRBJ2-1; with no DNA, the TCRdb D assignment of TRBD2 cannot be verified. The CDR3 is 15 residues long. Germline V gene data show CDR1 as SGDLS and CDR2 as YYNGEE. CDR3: CASSAGTSGYNEQFF.

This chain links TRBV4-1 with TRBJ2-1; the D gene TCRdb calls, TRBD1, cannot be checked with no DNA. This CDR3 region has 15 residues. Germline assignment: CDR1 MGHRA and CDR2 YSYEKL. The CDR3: CASSQVPGAYNEQFF.

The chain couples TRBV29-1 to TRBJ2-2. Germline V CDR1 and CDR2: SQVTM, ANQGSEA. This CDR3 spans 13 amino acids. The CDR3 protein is CSVVGANTGELFF.

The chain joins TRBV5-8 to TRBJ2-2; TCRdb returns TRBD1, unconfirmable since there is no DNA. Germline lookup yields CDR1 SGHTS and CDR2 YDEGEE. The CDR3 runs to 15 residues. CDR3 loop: CASSPGTVNTGELFF.

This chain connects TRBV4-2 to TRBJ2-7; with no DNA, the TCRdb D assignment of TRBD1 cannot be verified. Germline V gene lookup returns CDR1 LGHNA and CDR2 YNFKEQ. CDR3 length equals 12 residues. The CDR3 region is CASSIGGYEQYF.

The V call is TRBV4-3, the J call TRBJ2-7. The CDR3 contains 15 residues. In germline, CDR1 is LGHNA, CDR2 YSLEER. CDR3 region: CASSQGSGGSYEQYF.

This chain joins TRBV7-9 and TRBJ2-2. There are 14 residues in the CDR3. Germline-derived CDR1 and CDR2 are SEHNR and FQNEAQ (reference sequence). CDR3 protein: CASSLGGMDGELFF.

The CDR3 loop reads CSARDQGRIYEQYF. The V call is TRBV20-1, the J call TRBJ2-7. CDR1 DFQATT and CDR2 SNEGSKA come from the germline V gene (reference sequence). CDR3 size: 14 residues.

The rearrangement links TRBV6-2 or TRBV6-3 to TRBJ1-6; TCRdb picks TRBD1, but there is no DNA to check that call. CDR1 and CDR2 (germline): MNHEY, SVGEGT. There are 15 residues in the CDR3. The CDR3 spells CASTAGEGAASPLHF.

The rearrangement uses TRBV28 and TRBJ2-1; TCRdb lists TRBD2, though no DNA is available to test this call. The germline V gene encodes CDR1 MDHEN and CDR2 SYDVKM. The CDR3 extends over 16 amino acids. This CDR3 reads CASSQGLAGGWNEQFF. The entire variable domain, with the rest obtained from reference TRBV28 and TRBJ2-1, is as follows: DVKVTQSSRYLVKRTGEKVFLECVQDMDHENMFWYRQDPGLGLRLIYFSYDVKMKEKGDIPEGYSVSREKKERFSLILESASTNQTSMYLCASSQGLAGGWNEQFFGPGTRLTVL.

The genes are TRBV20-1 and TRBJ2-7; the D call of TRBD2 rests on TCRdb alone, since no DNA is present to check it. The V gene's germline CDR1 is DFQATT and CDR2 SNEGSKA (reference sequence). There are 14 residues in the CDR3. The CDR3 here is CSATELGGAHEQYF.

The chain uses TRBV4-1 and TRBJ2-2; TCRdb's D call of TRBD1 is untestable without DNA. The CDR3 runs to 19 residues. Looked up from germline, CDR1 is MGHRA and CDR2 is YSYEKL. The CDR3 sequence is CASSPRDLGLGGFTGELFF.

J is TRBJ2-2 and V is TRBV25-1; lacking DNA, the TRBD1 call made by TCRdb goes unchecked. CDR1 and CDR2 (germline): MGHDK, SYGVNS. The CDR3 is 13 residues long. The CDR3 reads CASSTGDTGELFF.

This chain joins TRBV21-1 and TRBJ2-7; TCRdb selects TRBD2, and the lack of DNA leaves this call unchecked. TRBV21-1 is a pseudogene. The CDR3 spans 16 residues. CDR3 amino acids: CASSKDWDLLSYEQYF.

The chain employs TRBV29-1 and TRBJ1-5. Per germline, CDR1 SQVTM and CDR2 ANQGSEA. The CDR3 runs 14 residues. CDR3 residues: CSVREAGSNQPQHF.